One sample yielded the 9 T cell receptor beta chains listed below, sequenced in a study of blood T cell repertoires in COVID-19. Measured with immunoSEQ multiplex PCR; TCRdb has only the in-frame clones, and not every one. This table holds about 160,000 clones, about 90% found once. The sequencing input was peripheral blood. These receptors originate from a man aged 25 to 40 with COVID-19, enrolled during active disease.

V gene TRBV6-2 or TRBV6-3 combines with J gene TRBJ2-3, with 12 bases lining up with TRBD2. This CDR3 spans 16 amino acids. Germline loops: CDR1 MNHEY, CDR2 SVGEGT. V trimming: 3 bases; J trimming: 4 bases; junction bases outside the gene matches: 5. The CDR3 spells CASSYLTSGRADTQYF. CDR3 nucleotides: TGTGCCAGCAGTTATCTGACTAGCGGGAGAGCAGATACGCAGTATTTT.

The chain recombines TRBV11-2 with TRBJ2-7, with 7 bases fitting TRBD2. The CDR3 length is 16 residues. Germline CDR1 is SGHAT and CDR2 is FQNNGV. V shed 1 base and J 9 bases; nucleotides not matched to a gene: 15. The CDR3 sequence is CASSLVSPGRASGQYF. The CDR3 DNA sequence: TGTGCCAGCAGCTTAGTTTCCCCTGGGAGGGCATCGGGGCAGTACTTC.

The CDR3 nucleotides are TGTGCCAGCTCACCACCCGGGACAGCCGCTAACTATGGCTACACCTTC. Translation gives CASSPPGTAANYGYTF. The chain employs TRBV18 and TRBJ1-2; 7 bases line up with TRBD1. There are 16 residues in the CDR3. Unmatched junction bases numbered 4, after V lost 0 bases and J lost 0 bases. The germline V gene encodes CDR1 KGHSH and CDR2 LQKENI.

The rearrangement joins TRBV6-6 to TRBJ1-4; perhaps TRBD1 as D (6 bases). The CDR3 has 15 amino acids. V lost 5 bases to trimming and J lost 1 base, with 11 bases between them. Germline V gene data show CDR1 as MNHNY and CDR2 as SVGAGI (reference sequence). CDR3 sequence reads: CASSQGGGTNEKLFF. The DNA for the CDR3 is TGTGCCAGCAGTCAAGGGGGGGGAACTAATGAAAAACTGTTTTTT.

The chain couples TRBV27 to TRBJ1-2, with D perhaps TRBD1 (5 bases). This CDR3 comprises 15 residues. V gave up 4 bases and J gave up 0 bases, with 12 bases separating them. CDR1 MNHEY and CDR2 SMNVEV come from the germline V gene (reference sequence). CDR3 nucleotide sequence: TGTGCCAGCAGTTCCCTAAAGGGGCCTAACTATGGCTACACCTTC. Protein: CASSSLKGPNYGYTF.

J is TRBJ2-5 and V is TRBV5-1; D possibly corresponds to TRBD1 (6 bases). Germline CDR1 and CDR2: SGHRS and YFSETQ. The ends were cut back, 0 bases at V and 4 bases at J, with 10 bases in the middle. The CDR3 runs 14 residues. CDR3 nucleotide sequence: TGCGCCAGCAGCTTGGGGGGGCAAGGAGAGACCCAGTACTTC. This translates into CASSLGGQGETQYF.

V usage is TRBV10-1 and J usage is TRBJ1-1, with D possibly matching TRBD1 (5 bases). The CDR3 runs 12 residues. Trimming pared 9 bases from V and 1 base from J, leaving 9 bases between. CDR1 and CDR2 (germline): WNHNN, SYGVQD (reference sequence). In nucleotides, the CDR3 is TGCGCCAGGGGGGGGTGGAACACTGAAGCTTTCTTT. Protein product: CARGGWNTEAFF.

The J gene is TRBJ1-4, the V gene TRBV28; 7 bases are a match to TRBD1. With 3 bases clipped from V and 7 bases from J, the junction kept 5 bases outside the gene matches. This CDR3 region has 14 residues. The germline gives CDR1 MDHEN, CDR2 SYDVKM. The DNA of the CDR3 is TGTGCCAGCAGTTTCAAGGGGGCGAGTGAAAAACTGTTTTTT. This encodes CASSFKGASEKLFF.

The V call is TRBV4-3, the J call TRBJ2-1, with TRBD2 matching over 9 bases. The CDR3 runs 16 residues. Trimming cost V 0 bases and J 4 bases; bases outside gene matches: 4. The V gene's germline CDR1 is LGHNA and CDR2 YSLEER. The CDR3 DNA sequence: TGCGCCAGCAGCCAAGATCTTAGCGGGAGATACAATGAGCAGTTCTTC. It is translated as CASSQDLSGRYNEQFF.